This T cell receptor beta chain was captured in a study of OX40 agonist ivuxolimab in advanced cancers. Study-level information: Ivuxolimab was delivered to patients intravenously every 2 weeks at doses spanning 0.01 to 10 mg/kg. Averaging 60 years in age, with a range of about 23 to 79, the cohort was around 85% male. Partial responses were achieved by three patients, one with hepatocellular carcinoma and two with cutaneous melanoma. Regarding the study as a whole: More expanded clones were seen, on average, in CD8+ T cells than in CD4+.

Of note for this clone: Its antigen remains unknown.

Here immunoSEQ multiplex PCR was the method, and the copy in TCRdb shows in-frame clones only, minus some. In the table there are around 70,000 clones, roughly nine tenths of which are singletons. Trimming took off 0 bases at V and 4 bases at J, with 9 bases between the two ends. The CDR3 is made up of 14 amino acids. Germline loops: CDR1 MNHEY, CDR2 SVGAGI. This clonotype was obtained from an adult with an advanced solid tumor such as melanoma, head and neck, liver or kidney cancer. The sample in question was CD4+ or CD8+ T cells sorted from blood, obtained in a trial of the OX40 agonist ivuxolimab. This chain links TRBV6-5 with TRBJ1-1, with D maybe TRBD1 (5 bases). CDR3 nucleotides: TGTGCCAGCAGTTACTCTCCAGGGACCACTGAAGCTTTCTTT. It translates to CASSYSPGTTEAFF.